The clone carrying this TCR beta chain was counted many times. This sample was included in a study of blood T cell repertoires in COVID-19. Across the whole study: The United States, Italy and Spain provided the acute and convalescent COVID-19 samples. In each case, the material was cDNA or gDNA derived from T cells, B-cell-depleted T cells, or PBMCs.

Per the original methods: Estimation of nucleated cell counts was performed using reference gene primer amplification. Libraries were prepared by immunoSEQ multiplex PCR; TCRdb keeps only in-frame clonotypes and omits some of them. V, J and clone size were drawn from that table, and D and trimming were deduced from the DNA. The sample carries about 280,000 clones, approximately 85% recorded once. Germline CDR1 and CDR2: SEHNR and FQNEAQ (reference sequence). CDR3 length: 18 residues. Germline trimming cut 6 bases from V and 2 bases from J; bases unmatched to any gene: 10. The sample was peripheral blood. V usage is TRBV7-9 and J usage is TRBJ1-4; 12 bases match TRBD1. The receptor was derived from a man aged 45 to 65 with active or convalescent COVID-19. In DNA form, the CDR3 reads TGTGCCAGCAGGTGGCCGGGGACAGGGGGCTCTACTAATGAAAAACTGTTTTTT. It translates to CASRWPGTGGSTNEKLFF.